The 21 T cell receptor beta chains below come from one sample, sequenced in a study of spatial heterogeneity in lung cancer. Time point noted: blood at routine non-recurrence follow-up after resection. TCRdb re-derived calls from the 5' RACE reads in MiXCR, one entry per CDR3 protein. The sample carries roughly 110,000 distinct CDR3 sequences, roughly 10% recorded once. Source: PBMCs, taken at follow-up. The receptors were sampled from a female donor with early-stage non-small cell lung cancer.

This clonotype was observed at least ten times. This chain connects TRBV6-2 or TRBV6-3 to TRBJ1-5; no clear D gene. CDR3 length: 12 residues. The V and J ends lost 2 bases and 7 bases respectively, with 6 bases between them. Germline V gene data show CDR1 as MNHEY and CDR2 as SVGEGT. This CDR3 is CASSYVLQPQHF. The CDR3 nucleotides are TGTGCCAGCAGTTACGTTTTGCAGCCCCAGCATTTT.

This clonotype has only a few counts. The chain links TRBV19 to TRBJ2-4, with D unresolved. The germline CDR1 and CDR2 sequences are LNHDA and SQIVND (reference sequence). Trimming took off 5 bases at V and 0 bases at J, with 17 bases between the two ends. The CDR3 runs to 17 residues. This CDR3 reads CASSAQTRRLAKNIQYF. The CDR3 DNA follows: TGTGCCAGTAGTGCTCAGACACGTAGACTAGCCAAAAACATTCAGTACTTC.

This clonotype has more than one count but fewer than ten. The chain recombines TRBV12-3 or TRBV12-4 with TRBJ2-7; D gene uncertain. The CDR3 length is 15 residues. V lost 5 bases and J lost 0, with 14 bases in between. CDR3 in amino acids: CASSRRRTSSYEQYF. Here the CDR3 DNA reads TGTGCCAGCAGTCGGCGACGGACCTCCTCCTACGAGCAGTACTTC.

V and J are TRBV12-3 or TRBV12-4 and TRBJ1-1; 7 bases are shared with TRBD1. Trimming cost V 5 bases and J 4 bases; bases outside gene matches: 10. This CDR3 has 15 residues. This chain's CDR3 is CASSENRGAVTEAFF. Here the CDR3 DNA reads TGTGCCAGCAGTGAGAACAGGGGAGCGGTCACTGAAGCTTTCTTT.

This clonotype came up many times. The chain uses TRBV7-9 and TRBJ2-7, with D unresolved. The CDR3 sequence is 13 residues long. Germline V gene data show CDR1 as SEHNR and CDR2 as FQNEAQ (reference sequence). The germline V and J ends were trimmed by 5 bases and 7 bases, with 15 bases remaining between them. CDR3 DNA: TGTGCCAGCAGCCTACAAATGAGTGGGGAGCAGTACTTC. Its protein product is CASSLQMSGEQYF. The full variable domain, completed using reference TRBV7-9 and TRBJ2-7, is DTGVSQNPRHKITKRGQNVTFRCDPISEHNRLYWYRQTLGQGPEFLTYFQNEAQLEKSRLLSDRFSAERPKGSFSTLEIQRTEQGDSAMYLCASSLQMSGEQYFGPGTRLTVT.

This chain connects TRBV5-5 to TRBJ1-2; unclear D gene. CDR1 and CDR2 (germline): SGHKS, YYEKEE (reference sequence). Trimming removed 1 base from V and 6 bases from J, with 16 bases in between. The CDR3 is made up of 15 amino acids. CDR3 loop: CASSLSPGRGDGYTF. The CDR3 bases are TGTGCCAGCAGCTTGTCCCCTGGACGGGGTGATGGCTACACCTTC.

This clonotype has a handful of counts. The V and J genes are TRBV12-5 and TRBJ1-1; the D is unclear. CDR3 length: 14 amino acids. Germline CDR1 reads LGHNT; CDR2 reads FRNRAP. V was trimmed by 1 base and J by 0 bases, leaving 6 bases between them. CDR3 in DNA: TGTGCTAGTGGTTTGGGATCTTTGAACACTGAAGCTTTCTTT. Its translation: CASGLGSLNTEAFF.

This chain joins TRBV27 and TRBJ2-7; the D gene is possibly TRBD2 (5 bases). V shed 6 bases and J shed 4 bases, with 16 bases lying between them. This CDR3 region has 14 residues. In germline, CDR1 is MNHEY, CDR2 SMNVEV (reference sequence). The DNA of the CDR3 is TGTGCCAGCAGGGAGGTTCACCCTGGATACGAGCAGTACTTC. The encoded protein is CASREVHPGYEQYF.

This clonotype was detected only a few times. The chain recombines TRBV13 with TRBJ2-7; D is perhaps TRBD1 or TRBD2 (6 bases each). This CDR3 region has 14 residues. V was cut by 6 bases and J by 3 bases, with 15 bases left in between. Germline V CDR1 and CDR2: PRHDT, FYEKMQ (reference sequence). The CDR3 nucleotides read TGTGCCAGCAGTGACGGGAGAGGGGGCTACGAGCAGTACGTC. It specifies CASSDGRGGYEQYV.

The chain employs TRBV9 and TRBJ2-5; D possibly corresponds to TRBD2 (5 bases). V shed 2 bases and J shed 5 bases, with 10 bases lying between them. CDR1 is SGDLS and CDR2 is YYNGEE in the germline V gene. The CDR3 sequence is 13 residues long. CDR3 region: CASSVVGAETQYF. The DNA for the CDR3 is TGTGCCAGCAGCGTTGTGGGAGCGGAGACCCAGTACTTC.

This clonotype appeared a few times. Here the CDR3 reads CETGTANYGYTF. Written as DNA, the CDR3 is TGCGAAACAGGGACGGCCAACTATGGCTACACCTTC. The chain recombines TRBV20-1 with TRBJ1-2; D might be TRBD1 (6 bases). CDR3 length: 12 amino acids. The germline V gene encodes CDR1 DFQATT and CDR2 SNEGSKA (reference sequence).

This clonotype is judged medium-sized. The chain recombines TRBV7-9 with TRBJ2-2, with D possibly being TRBD2 (5 bases). The CDR3 has 15 amino acids. V was clipped by 5 bases and J by 0 bases, with 10 bases between them. Per germline, CDR1 SEHNR and CDR2 FQNEAQ (reference sequence). CDR3 DNA sequence: TGTGCCAGCAGCGCCGGGAACTCGAACACCGGGGAGCTGTTTTTT. Protein: CASSAGNSNTGELFF.

V is TRBV20-1 and J is TRBJ2-2; D could derive from TRBD1 or TRBD2 (5 bases each). The CDR3 is 15 residues long. Germline V CDR1 and CDR2: DFQATT, SNEGSKA (reference sequence). Trimming took 6 bases from V and 6 from J, leaving 20 bases between them. CDR3 sequence reads: CSARQTSGRAGELFF. CDR3 DNA: TGCAGTGCCCGACAAACGTCGGGACGGGCCGGGGAGCTGTTTTTT.

This sequence joins TRBV7-9 and TRBJ1-1; 7 positions match TRBD1. CDR1 and CDR2 from the germline V gene are SEHNR and FQNEAQ (reference sequence). V trimming: 6 bases; J trimming: 1 base; junction bases outside the gene matches: 11. This CDR3 is 16 amino acids long. The CDR3: CASRRTGVLWNTEAFF. CDR3 sequence (DNA): TGTGCCAGCAGACGAACAGGGGTTTTGTGGAACACTGAAGCTTTCTTT.

This clonotype was recorded a few times. J is TRBJ1-4 and V is TRBV20-1; D unresolved. The V and J ends lost 6 bases and 6 bases respectively, with 11 bases between them. The CDR3 extends over 12 amino acids. Germline V gene lookup returns CDR1 DFQATT and CDR2 SNEGSKA (reference sequence). Here the CDR3 reads CSARASDEKLFF. The CDR3 region has the DNA TGCAGTGCCCGGGCCTCGGATGAAAAACTGTTTTTT.

This clonotype was counted many times. V and J are TRBV11-2 and TRBJ2-1; D unclear. Germline CDR1 is SGHAT and CDR2 is FQNNGV. This CDR3 is built from 15 residues. Trimming shortened V by 3 bases and J by 0 bases, and 9 bases separated the two germline ends. CDR3 sequence (DNA): TGTGCCAGCAGCTTCCAAATAATCTCCTACAATGAGCAGTTCTTC. Translating gives CASSFQIISYNEQFF.

This clonotype was counted only a few times. V gene TRBV28 combines with J gene TRBJ2-7; D is ambiguous. The CDR3 contains 15 residues. V dropped 6 bases and J dropped 4 bases, with 19 bases sitting between them. Germline-derived CDR1 and CDR2 are MDHEN and SYDVKM. The CDR3 protein is CASSFVGRAEYEQYF. The CDR3 DNA follows: TGTGCCAGCAGCTTTGTAGGACGGGCTGAATACGAGCAGTACTTC.

This clonotype was counted only a few times. J is TRBJ1-1 and V is TRBV6-5; the D is unclear. This CDR3 spans 15 amino acids. Per germline, CDR1 MNHEY and CDR2 SVGAGI. V shed 0 bases and J shed 3 bases, with 11 bases lying between them. CDR3 protein: CASSYSVIGDTEAFF. Written as DNA, the CDR3 is TGTGCCAGCAGTTACTCGGTTATAGGAGACACTGAAGCTTTCTTT.

Only a few counts were recorded for this clonotype. The chain uses TRBV29-1 and TRBJ2-5; a weak D match, TRBD2 (7 bases). The CDR3 length is 14 residues. Germline assignment: CDR1 SQVTM and CDR2 ANQGSEA. V dropped 4 bases and J dropped 1 base, with 13 bases sitting between them. CDR3 protein: CSVGGPSGQETQYF. The CDR3 nucleotides read TGCAGCGTTGGGGGGCCTAGCGGCCAAGAGACCCAGTACTTC.

The chain couples TRBV5-1 to TRBJ2-1, with TRBD2 identical over 14 bases. This CDR3 is 15 amino acids long. Looked up from germline, CDR1 is SGHRS and CDR2 is YFSETQ. V was clipped by 3 bases and J by 10 bases; unmatched bases: 6. CDR3 loop: CASSWGLAGVGEQFF. In DNA form, the CDR3 reads TGCGCCAGCAGCTGGGGACTAGCGGGAGTCGGGGAGCAGTTCTTC.

This clonotype showed up many times. DNA for the CDR3: TGTGCCACAGGCGGAACTGGAAACACCATATATTTT. Protein product: CATGGTGNTIYF. V is TRBV10-3 and J is TRBJ1-3; D call uncertain. Trimming took 10 bases from V and 2 from J, leaving 9 bases between them. Germline CDR1 reads ENHRY; CDR2 reads SYGVKD. CDR3 size: 12 residues.